A selection of T cell receptor beta chains follows, all from one sample in a study of CD8+ T cells in alopecia areata. Repertoires were generated with immunoSEQ multiplex PCR, while TCRdb's copy carries only in-frame clones and drops some. The sample includes about 210,000 clones, roughly 64% of them seen just once. The sample here was CD4+ T cells sorted from blood, taken at week 4, from a patient treated with tofacitinib. The receptor source for this set is a human donor with alopecia areata. Each CDR3 is given with its conserved first and last residue. D genes are given only for firm matches. Where a row states a size, it is once, few, many or the class of an expanded clone; other rows omit it.

abundance	v_gene	j_gene	d_gene	CDR3aa	CDR3nt
NA	TRBV5-4	TRBJ1-4	NA	CASSPRSGNEKLFF	TGTGCCAGCAGCCCCCGGAGCGGTAATGAAAAACTGTTTTTT
few	TRBV7-2	TRBJ1-2	TRBD1	CASSLASGTGSGYTF	TGTGCCAGCAGCTTAGCCTCCGGGACAGGGTCTGGCTACACCTTC
NA	TRBV5-1	TRBJ2-2	NA	CASSLIGARDTGELFF	TGCGCCAGCAGCTTGATCGGGGCGAGGGACACCGGGGAGCTGTTTTTT
few	TRBV2	TRBJ2-1	NA	CASDNGEQFF	TGTGCCAGCGACAACGGTGAGCAGTTCTTC
once	TRBV29-1	TRBJ2-7	NA	CSVETVAYEQYF	TGCAGCGTTGAAACGGTCGCTTACGAGCAGTACTTC
few	TRBV30	TRBJ1-6	NA	CAWSVLQTQNSPLHF	TGTGCCTGGAGTGTACTGCAGACCCAGAATTCACCCCTCCACTTT
NA	TRBV5-6	TRBJ2-2	TRBD1	CASSFRTGAFNTGELFF	TGTGCCAGCAGCTTTCGGACAGGGGCCTTCAACACCGGGGAGCTGTTTTTT
NA	TRBV9	TRBJ1-4	TRBD1	CASSVGGQAEKLFF	TGTGCCAGCAGCGTAGGGGGACAGGCTGAAAAACTGTTTTTT
once	TRBV5-1	TRBJ2-7	NA	CASSLDPFNYEQYF	TGCGCCAGCAGCTTGGATCCTTTCAACTACGAGCAGTACTTC
NA	TRBV29-1	TRBJ2-7	NA	CSVTLQSSYEQYF	TGCAGCGTAACCCTACAGTCGTCCTACGAGCAGTACTTC
few	TRBV7-9	TRBJ1-6	NA	CASSLTAKPLHF	TGTGCCAGCAGCCTAACGGCAAAACCCCTCCACTTT
NA	TRBV6-6	TRBJ2-3	TRBD1	CASSSDRLGTDTQYF	TGTGCCAGCAGTTCGGACAGGTTAGGCACAGATACGCAGTATTTT
NA	TRBV7-2	TRBJ2-1	NA	CASTPPWNNEQFF	TGTGCCAGCACTCCCCCGTGGAACAATGAGCAGTTCTTC
NA	TRBV7-9	TRBJ2-5	NA	CASSLYPQETQYF	TGTGCCAGCAGCTTATACCCACAAGAGACCCAGTACTTC
few	TRBV5-1	TRBJ2-3	NA	CASSLTVGGDTQYF	TGCGCCAGCAGCTTGACGGTCGGAGGAGATACGCAGTATTTT
NA	TRBV29-1	TRBJ1-2	NA	CSVERSQGNGYTF	TGCAGCGTTGAAAGGAGCCAGGGGAATGGCTACACCTTC
NA	TRBV5-1	TRBJ1-6	NA	CASSFDSYNSPLHF	TGCGCCAGCAGCTTTGACAGTTACAATTCACCCCTCCACTTT
few	TRBV5-6	TRBJ2-7	NA	CASSLEQPYEQYF	TGTGCCAGCAGCTTGGAGCAGCCCTACGAGCAGTACTTC
NA	TRBV5-6	TRBJ2-1	TRBD2	CASSSGTSGLVEQFF	TGTGCCAGCAGCTCCGGGACTAGCGGCTTGGTGGAGCAGTTCTTC
NA	TRBV30	TRBJ1-5	NA	CAWSPHFDQPQHF	TGTGCCTGGAGTCCCCACTTCGATCAGCCCCAGCATTTT
few	TRBV5-6	TRBJ2-5	NA	CASSLAGPKETQYF	TGTGCCAGCAGCTTGGCGGGGCCTAAAGAGACCCAGTACTTC
few	TRBV30	TRBJ1-1	NA	CAWSVPPGNTEAFF	TGTGCCTGGAGTGTACCCCCAGGGAACACTGAAGCTTTCTTT
NA	TRBV18	TRBJ1-5	NA	CASSPSGAQPQHF	TGTGCCAGCTCACCTTCAGGTGCTCAGCCCCAGCATTTT
once	TRBV11-3	TRBJ2-3	TRBD2	CASRAGGTDTQYF	TGTGCCAGCAGAGCGGGGGGCACAGATACGCAGTATTTT
once	TRBV15	TRBJ2-7	NA	CATSRDRGYEQYF	TGTGCCACCAGCAGAGATCGGGGGTACGAGCAGTACTTC
NA	TRBV7-2	TRBJ2-5	TRBD1	CASSTRDSQETQYF	TGTGCCAGCAGCACCCGGGACAGCCAAGAGACCCAGTACTTC
NA	TRBV14	TRBJ1-6	NA	CASSQFYGSPLHF	TGTGCCAGCAGCCAATTTTATGGTTCACCCCTCCACTTT
NA	TRBV23-1	TRBJ1-6	NA	CASSHRARVSPLHF	TGCGCCAGCAGTCACAGGGCACGTGTGTCACCCCTCCACTTT
few	TRBV19	TRBJ1-1	NA	CASSPAPNTEAFF	TGTGCCAGTAGCCCGGCCCCCAACACTGAAGCTTTCTTT
NA	TRBV10-2	TRBJ1-1	NA	CASRVTGENTEAFF	TGCGCCAGCAGGGTGACAGGAGAGAACACTGAAGCTTTCTTT
NA	TRBV29-1	TRBJ2-5	NA	CSVVQGNRQETQYF	TGCAGCGTTGTCCAGGGGAACCGACAAGAGACCCAGTACTTC
NA	TRBV5-1	TRBJ1-6	TRBD1	CASSSGQSSYNSPLHF	TGCGCCAGCAGCTCGGGACAGAGCTCCTATAATTCACCCCTCCACTTT
NA	TRBV7-2	TRBJ2-7	NA	CASSPSRTSSYEQYF	TGTGCCAGCAGCCCCAGCCGGACATCCTCCTACGAGCAGTACTTC
once	TRBV7-9	TRBJ1-1	TRBD1	CASSSQGGTEAFF	TGTGCCAGCAGCTCCCAGGGGGGAACTGAAGCTTTCTTT
NA	TRBV9	TRBJ2-3	NA	CASSVGVGKTWHTDTQYF	TGTGCCAGCAGCGTAGGGGTGGGAAAGACCTGGCATACAGATACGCAGTATTTT
few	TRBV5-6	TRBJ1-5	TRBD1	CASSRNRGHQPQHF	TGTGCCAGCAGCCGAAACAGGGGCCATCAGCCCCAGCATTTT
NA	TRBV4-3	TRBJ1-4	TRBD1	CASSQQPLAGQGPEKLFF	TGCGCCAGCAGCCAACAACCTCTCGCGGGACAGGGACCGGAAAAACTGTTTTTT
NA	TRBV6-5	TRBJ2-1	NA	CASTGDYNEQFF	TGTGCCAGCACTGGGGACTACAATGAGCAGTTCTTC
once	TRBV7-2	TRBJ2-5	NA	CASSFYREANQETQYF	TGTGCCAGCAGCTTTTACAGGGAGGCGAACCAAGAGACCCAGTACTTC
many	TRBV5-1	TRBJ2-1	TRBD2	CASSERTSGIKKVHEQFF	TGCGCCAGCAGCGAGAGGACTAGCGGTATTAAGAAGGTCCATGAGCAGTTCTTC
few	TRBV5-1	TRBJ2-5	TRBD2	CASSKGLAGEETQYF	TGCGCCAGCAGCAAGGGACTAGCGGGGGAAGAGACCCAGTACTTC
NA	TRBV4-1	TRBJ1-3	NA	CASSQGENGNTIYF	TGCGCCAGCAGCCAAGGAGAGAATGGAAACACCATATATTTT
NA	TRBV5-1	TRBJ2-1	NA	CASSINTGTPLSEQFF	TGCGCCAGCAGCATAAACACCGGGACTCCCCTTTCTGAGCAGTTCTTC
NA	TRBV27	TRBJ2-1	NA	CASSLWVRNEQFF	TGTGCCAGCAGTTTATGGGTTAGGAATGAGCAGTTCTTC
NA	TRBV7-2	TRBJ2-7	TRBD1	CASSLVGQTSYEQYF	TGTGCCAGCAGCTTAGTGGGACAGACCTCCTACGAGCAGTACTTC
NA	TRBV30	TRBJ1-6	TRBD1	CAWSALGQGNSPLHF	TGTGCCTGGAGTGCATTGGGACAGGGAAATTCACCCCTCCACTTT
NA	TRBV7-2	TRBJ2-2	NA	CASSRRELFF	TGTGCCAGCAGCCGACGGGAGCTGTTTTTT
NA	TRBV5-6	TRBJ1-6	TRBD1	CASSPTGDRSFSPLHF	TGTGCCAGCAGCCCGACAGGGGATCGCTCTTTTTCACCCCTCCACTTT
NA	TRBV5-1	TRBJ2-7	NA	CASSLGQSYEQYF	TGCGCCAGCAGCTTGGGGCAGAGCTACGAGCAGTACTTC
few	TRBV29-1	TRBJ1-5	TRBD1	CSVGQGESQPQHF	TGCAGCGTTGGACAGGGGGAGAGTCAGCCCCAGCATTTT
few	TRBV15	TRBJ2-3	NA	CATSRDGSHTQYF	TGTGCCACCAGCAGAGATGGCAGTCATACGCAGTATTTT
NA	TRBV5-4	TRBJ2-6	NA	CASSLGQAGANVLTF	TGTGCCAGCAGCTTGGGTCAGGCTGGGGCCAACGTCCTGACTTTC
NA	TRBV30	TRBJ1-1	NA	CAGARGSDTEAFF	TGTGCCGGAGCAAGGGGGTCGGACACTGAAGCTTTCTTT
NA	TRBV5-1	TRBJ1-1	NA	CASSGSGWRTEAFF	TGCGCCAGCAGCGGCTCCGGGTGGCGGACTGAAGCTTTCTTT